One sample yielded the 15 T cell receptor beta chains listed below, sequenced in a study of T-cell memory formation after mild COVID-19. TCRdb re-derived calls from the 5' RACE reads in MiXCR, one entry per CDR3 protein. Here the sample spans about 450,000 distinct CDR3 sequences, 20% to 30% being singletons. The sample comprised PBMCs or a T cell subset sorted from them (not recorded which). These receptors all stem from an adult woman who had mild COVID-19 (a few samples of this study predate the infection). Cell type and time point are not known.

The chain is built from TRBV30 and TRBJ1-2, with 11 bases matching TRBD1. The CDR3 consists of 16 residues. V shed 5 bases, J shed 4 bases, and the junction held 12 bases outside the gene matches. Germline V gene lookup returns CDR1 GTSNPN and CDR2 SVGIG (reference sequence). The CDR3 reads CAWRPPRTGGSYGYTF. Here the CDR3 DNA reads TGTGCCTGGCGCCCTCCCCGGACAGGGGGCAGCTATGGCTACACCTTC.

This clonotype appeared a single time. This sequence joins TRBV20-1 and TRBJ1-1; D not resolved. The CDR3 extends over 16 amino acids. V shed 4 bases and J shed 0 bases, with 18 bases lying between them. CDR1 and CDR2 from the germline V gene are DFQATT and SNEGSKA (reference sequence). CDR3 in amino acids: CSATPGSNTLNTEAFF. The CDR3 DNA is TGCAGTGCTACCCCTGGGTCGAACACACTGAACACTGAAGCTTTCTTT.

This chain uses TRBV4-2 with TRBJ1-6; 8 positions match TRBD1. The CDR3 is 16 residues long. The germline V gene encodes CDR1 LGHNA and CDR2 YNFKEQ. V shed 0 bases and J 7 bases; nucleotides not matched to a gene: 5. The chain's CDR3 is CASSQEGQGVNSPLHF. The CDR3 nucleotides are TGTGCCAGCAGCCAAGAAGGACAGGGCGTAAATTCACCCCTCCACTTT.

This chain links TRBV7-9 with TRBJ1-1; D is perhaps TRBD1 (5 bases). V was trimmed by 1 base and J by 1 base, leaving 16 bases between them. Germline V gene lookup returns CDR1 SEHNR and CDR2 FQNEAQ (reference sequence). The CDR3 is 17 amino acids. The CDR3 nucleotides are TGTGCCAGCAGCTTAGGAGGGGTCCCGAGCCGGAACACTGAAGCTTTCTTT. It yields the protein CASSLGGVPSRNTEAFF.

This clonotype occurred many times. The CDR3 region has the DNA TGCAGTGCTAGAGACCGTAGCGGGAGAGAGTATTTT. Protein sequence: CSARDRSGREYF. The J gene is TRBJ2-3, the V gene TRBV20-1, with 9 bases that match TRBD2. The germline CDR1 and CDR2 sequences are DFQATT and SNEGSKA (reference sequence). V lost 0 bases to trimming and J lost 13 bases; unmatched junction nucleotides: 5. CDR3 length: 12 residues.

The gene calls are TRBV7-9 and TRBJ1-1; the D gene is possibly TRBD1 (5 bases). V gave up 2 bases and J gave up 4 bases, with 8 bases separating them. The CDR3 is 13 amino acids. Germline V lookup: CDR1 SEHNR, CDR2 FQNEAQ (reference sequence). CDR3 in DNA: TGTGCCAGCAGCTTATGGGGGACCACTGAAGCTTTCTTT. This encodes CASSLWGTTEAFF.

The table lists this clonotype with a few counts. The chain combines TRBV7-3 with TRBJ2-3, with 7 bases fitting TRBD1. CDR1 and CDR2 (germline): SGHTA, FQGTGA. The CDR3 sequence is 16 residues long. With 5 bases clipped from V and 2 bases from J, the junction kept 10 bases outside the gene matches. The CDR3 DNA reads TGTGCCAGCAGCCGAGGACAGGCTACCGACACAGATACGCAGTATTTT. Residues: CASSRGQATDTDTQYF.

This clonotype was seen only a few times. J is TRBJ2-2 and V is TRBV29-1; a weak D match, TRBD1 (6 bases). Per germline, CDR1 SQVTM and CDR2 ANQGSEA. V gave up 4 bases and J gave up 6 bases, with 15 bases separating them. The CDR3 length is 14 residues. The CDR3 nucleotides are TGCAGCGTTGTATTAAATGAGGGGGCCGGGGAGCTGTTTTTT. It codes for CSVVLNEGAGELFF.

This clonotype was seen a few times. The chain employs TRBV30 and TRBJ2-3, with TRBD2 matching over 7 bases. CDR1 and CDR2 from the germline V gene are GTSNPN and SVGIG (reference sequence). The V segment lost 2 bases and the J segment 5 bases; nucleotides outside the gene matches: 7. CDR3 length equals 14 residues. CDR3 region: CAWSNREEEDTQYF. CDR3 DNA: TGTGCCTGGAGTAATCGGGAGGAGGAAGATACGCAGTATTTT.

The V gene is TRBV7-2, the J gene TRBJ2-2; TRBD2 aligns across 8 bases. The CDR3 totals 17 residues. The J segment lost 0 bases and the V segment lost 1 base, leaving 4 bases of the junction unmatched. Per germline, CDR1 SGHTA and CDR2 FQGNSA. CDR3 region: CASSLVASGSNTGELFF. CDR3 nucleotide sequence: TGTGCCAGCAGCTTAGTGGCTAGCGGGTCGAACACCGGGGAGCTGTTTTTT.

The chain uses TRBV4-3 and TRBJ2-3; TRBD2 aligns across 8 bases. This CDR3 region has 17 residues. Trimming removed 4 bases from V and 1 base from J; junction bases left unmatched: 10. Germline CDR1 is LGHNA and CDR2 is YSLEER. DNA for the CDR3: TGCGCCAGCAGCCCCTTGGTGCCGGGGGGGGGCACAGATACGCAGTATTTT. Amino acids: CASSPLVPGGGTDTQYF.

This clonotype was picked up a small number of times. The chain combines TRBV11-2 with TRBJ2-7, with D unresolved. Germline assignment: CDR1 SGHAT and CDR2 FQNNGV. V lost 0 bases, J lost 1 base, and 7 bases lay in between. The length of the CDR3 is 14 residues. The DNA of the CDR3 is TGTGCCAGCAGCTTAGAGCCGGCGTCCTACGAGCAGTACTTC. This encodes CASSLEPASYEQYF.

Comments on this clonotype: The junction differs from germline at one of its ends, possibly a read error. The CDR3 is CASSSGQGLQETQYF. The CDR3 region has the DNA TGTGCTAGCAGCTCGGGACAGGGGCTACAAGAGACCCAGTACTTC. The chain uses TRBV7-7 and TRBJ2-5, with 10 nucleotides matching TRBD1. This CDR3 comprises 15 residues. The germline V gene has CDR1 SSHAT and CDR2 FNYEAQ (reference sequence).

This clonotype was seen ten or more times. The genes are TRBV5-1 and TRBJ2-7, with D hard to call. V was clipped by 1 base and J by 3 bases, with 8 bases between them. CDR3 length equals 13 residues. Germline CDR1 and CDR2: SGHRS and YFSETQ. The CDR3 region is CASSLTSIYEQYF. Written as DNA, the CDR3 is TGCGCCAGCAGCTTGACAAGCATCTACGAGCAGTACTTC. The whole variable domain, remainder taken from reference TRBV5-1 and TRBJ2-7, is KAGVTQTPRYLIKTRGQQVTLSCSPISGHRSVSWYQQTPGQGLQFLFEYFSETQRNKGNFPGRFSGRQFSNSRSEMNVSTLELGDSALYLCASSLTSIYEQYFGPGTRLTVT.

This clonotype was seen a few times. V is TRBV29-1 and J is TRBJ2-7, with a tentative D call TRBD2 (6 bases). V lost 3 bases and J 0 bases, leaving 9 bases between the germline ends. In germline, CDR1 is SQVTM, CDR2 ANQGSEA. CDR3 length: 13 residues. Here the CDR3 DNA reads TGCAGCGTTGACGGGGGATACTCCTACGAGCAGTACTTC. This codes for CSVDGGYSYEQYF.